This T cell receptor beta chain was documented in a study of T-cell reconstitution after alpha-beta-depleted transplantation in children. This clonotype was counted a few times. The antigen is undetermined. Molecular barcoding with unique molecular identifiers was used for the TCRbeta library. Via MiXCR, TCRdb re-called the PCR reads, giving one row per CDR3 protein. The data contain about 420,000 distinct CDR3 sequences, 15% to 20% of them seen just once; the ten biggest clones take up 25% to 30%. CDR1 and CDR2 from the germline V gene are LGHNT and FRNRAP. There are 15 residues in the CDR3. After removal of 5 bases from V and 8 bases from J, the junction contained 11 bases not matched to a gene. Study conclusions and caveats: The origin of high day-60 TCRbeta diversity in some patients lay in surviving recipient T cells and thymic progenitors. At one year after transplant, newly produced T cells mostly accounted for T-cell counts and diversity. Roughly two months post-transplant, alpha-beta T cells reportedly originated from several hundred graft clones that had expanded.

Sequencing used PBMCs, mostly from graft donor cells, obtained 360 days after TCRalphabeta/CD19-depleted stem cell transplant. The J gene is TRBJ2-1, the V gene TRBV12-5, with 8 bases aligning to TRBD1. This TCR came from a boy under three years old who had a stem cell transplant for Wiskott-Aldrich syndrome, so the T cells may come from the graft donor. The CDR3 DNA follows: TGTGCTAGTGGTGTCCGGACAGGGCCCAGCCATGAGCAGTTCTTC. This codes for CASGVRTGPSHEQFF.